These T cell receptor beta chains were read from a single sample in a study of HIV-infected patients and healthy controls. TCRdb ran MiXCR on the 5' RACE reads and lists one entry per CDR3 protein. The sample includes 60,000 to 70,000 distinct CDR3 sequences, 15% to 20% seen only once; the top ten take about 1.5%. The sequencing sample was made of CD4+ T cells from blood. Receptor source: a human donor in good health. CDR3s include the opening cysteine and the closing phenylalanine or tryptophan. D genes are given only for firm matches. Clone size, where shown, is once, few, many, or a class for clones that have expanded.

V	D	length	size	J	CDR3	DNA
TRBV2	-	14	many	TRBJ1-5	CASRLDGLNQPQHF	TGTGCCAGCAGGCTTGACGGACTCAATCAGCCCCAGCATTTT
TRBV20-1	-	12	-	TRBJ2-7	CSASGSNPEQYF	TGCAGTGCTAGCGGGAGCAATCCCGAGCAGTACTTC
TRBV3-1	-	15	-	TRBJ1-2	CASSQAPGGNYGYTF	TGTGCCAGCAGCCAAGCGCCAGGCGGTAACTATGGCTACACCTTC
TRBV6-5	TRBD1	13	many	TRBJ1-2	CASSHGTGYGYTF	TGTGCCAGCAGTCACGGGACAGGGTATGGCTACACCTTC
TRBV12-3/TRBV12-4	-	13	-	TRBJ1-2	CASSMGLSYGYTF	TGTGCCAGCAGTATGGGGCTTTCCTATGGCTACACCTTC
TRBV12-3/TRBV12-4	-	14	-	TRBJ1-3	CASSPGSSGNTIYF	TGTGCCAGCAGCCCAGGAAGCTCTGGAAACACCATATATTTT
TRBV11-2	-	13	many	TRBJ2-1	CASSVGLSNEQFF	TGTGCCAGCAGCGTGGGACTCAGCAATGAGCAGTTCTTC
TRBV6-2/TRBV6-3	-	14	-	TRBJ1-5	CASRGETGNQPQHF	TGTGCCAGCAGGGGGGAGACAGGAAATCAGCCCCAGCATTTT
TRBV5-1	-	15	many	TRBJ2-6	CASSSPVGGANVLTF	TGCGCCAGCAGCTCCCCTGTGGGGGGGGCCAACGTCCTGACTTTC
TRBV11-1	-	16	few	TRBJ2-3	CASSLAGVSPADTQYF	TGTGCCAGCAGCTTAGCGGGAGTGTCTCCGGCAGATACGCAGTATTTT
TRBV28	-	15	-	TRBJ2-3	CASSPRGGGTDTQYF	TGTGCCAGCAGTCCGAGGGGGGGCGGCACAGATACGCAGTATTTT
TRBV5-1	TRBD1	15	-	TRBJ1-2	CASKTQGQGSESYTF	TGCGCCAGCAAGACCCAGGGACAGGGTTCGGAGAGCTACACCTTC
TRBV4-1	-	17	-	TRBJ1-1	CASSQEGGGGANTEAFF	TGCGCCAGCAGCCAAGAGGGTGGAGGGGGGGCGAACACTGAAGCTTTCTTT
TRBV7-8	-	14	-	TRBJ2-3	CASSLGPARDTQYF	TGTGCCAGCAGCTTAGGGCCCGCCCGAGATACGCAGTATTTT
TRBV6-5	-	16	few	TRBJ1-1	CASSYSFSPSGTEAFF	TGTGCCAGCAGTTACTCGTTTTCGCCATCGGGGACTGAAGCTTTCTTT
TRBV2	-	13	many	TRBJ1-5	CASSEEGIQPQHF	TGTGCCAGCAGTGAAGAGGGGATTCAGCCCCAGCATTTT
TRBV12-3/TRBV12-4	TRBD1	15	-	TRBJ1-1	CASSPSQGGNTEAFF	TGTGCCAGCAGTCCGTCGCAGGGGGGCAACACTGAAGCTTTCTTT
TRBV29-1	-	14	-	TRBJ1-5	CSVATGPPNQPQHF	TGCAGCGTTGCCACCGGGCCCCCGAATCAGCCCCAGCATTTT
TRBV6-4	TRBD1	21	few	TRBJ1-5	CASSPHRRRTGGLFSNQPQHF	TGTGCCAGCAGTCCCCACCGCCGCCGGACAGGGGGTCTATTTAGCAATCAGCCCCAGCATTTT
TRBV2	TRBD2	17	-	TRBJ2-5	CASKRRGGGSGGETQYF	TGTGCCAGCAAGCGTCGCGGGGGCGGGAGCGGGGGAGAGACCCAGTACTTC
TRBV6-6	-	13	few	TRBJ2-3	CATSRDGTDTQYF	TGTGCCACCTCAAGGGACGGCACAGATACGCAGTATTTT
TRBV5-1	-	14	few	TRBJ1-3	CASSWDDSGNTIYF	TGCGCCAGCAGCTGGGACGACTCTGGAAACACCATATATTTT
TRBV2	TRBD2	13	many	TRBJ2-7	CAGRRESAYEQYF	TGTGCCGGAAGGCGGGAGTCGGCCTACGAGCAGTACTTC
TRBV5-4	TRBD1	14	-	TRBJ1-1	CASSPRQGSIEAFF	TGTGCCAGCAGCCCAAGACAGGGCTCGATTGAAGCTTTCTTT
TRBV28	-	14	-	TRBJ2-4	CASSLSGTDEIQYF	TGTGCCAGCAGTTTATCCGGGACCGACGAAATTCAGTACTTC
TRBV5-1	-	13	-	TRBJ1-6	CASRTALDSPLHF	TGCGCCAGCCGGACAGCTTTGGATTCACCCCTCCACTTT
TRBV2	-	16	-	TRBJ2-6	CASSADSFAGANVLTF	TGTGCCAGCAGTGCTGATTCGTTTGCTGGGGCCAACGTCCTGACTTTC
TRBV11-2	-	17	-	TRBJ2-3	CASSLRPAGGVTDTQYF	TGTGCCAGCAGCTTAAGACCTGCAGGGGGGGTGACAGATACGCAGTATTTT
TRBV19	TRBD2	16	few	TRBJ2-3	CASSPRGSGSADTQYF	TGTGCCAGTAGTCCCCGTGGTAGCGGGAGCGCAGATACGCAGTATTTT
TRBV6-1	TRBD1	15	few	TRBJ2-3	CASRETGASTDTQYF	TGTGCCAGCAGGGAAACAGGGGCTAGCACAGATACGCAGTATTTT
TRBV29-1	-	13	-	TRBJ1-1	CSGRQGRTTEAFF	TGCAGCGGGCGCCAGGGGAGGACGACTGAAGCTTTCTTT
TRBV5-1	TRBD1	16	-	TRBJ1-3	CASSVTGGNSGNTIYF	TGCGCCAGCAGCGTCACAGGGGGCAACTCTGGAAACACCATATATTTT
TRBV18	-	16	many	TRBJ1-3	CASSPAQVYSGNTIYF	TGTGCCAGCTCACCAGCTCAGGTCTACTCTGGAAACACCATATATTTT
TRBV7-9	-	16	many	TRBJ1-5	CASSLGDSYSNQPQHF	TGTGCCAGCAGCTTAGGAGACAGTTATAGCAATCAGCCCCAGCATTTT
TRBV24-1	-	17	-	TRBJ2-2	CATSDPGRGRRTGELFF	TGTGCCACCAGTGACCCCGGGCGGGGGCGACGGACCGGGGAGCTGTTTTTT
TRBV6-5	-	16	-	TRBJ1-1	CASRRAGGGLRTEAFF	TGTGCCAGCAGGAGAGCCGGAGGGGGATTGAGGACTGAAGCTTTCTTT
TRBV20-1	TRBD2	14	few	TRBJ2-3	CSAIAGGPGDTQYF	TGCAGTGCTATAGCGGGAGGGCCGGGAGATACGCAGTATTTT
TRBV12-3/TRBV12-4	-	11	few	TRBJ2-1	CASSFGRGQFF	TGTGCCAGCAGTTTCGGCCGGGGCCAGTTCTTC
TRBV7-9	-	11	many	TRBJ1-3	CASSLGNTIYF	TGTGCCAGCAGCTTGGGAAACACCATATATTTT
TRBV3-1	TRBD2	16	few	TRBJ2-1	CASSQPSGLAGVEQFF	TGTGCCAGCAGCCAGCCCTCGGGACTAGCGGGTGTAGAGCAGTTCTTC
TRBV5-1	TRBD1	15	few	TRBJ1-5	CASSLDSGGGQPQHF	TGCGCCAGCAGCTTGGATTCAGGGGGAGGTCAGCCCCAGCATTTT
TRBV10-3	-	17	-	TRBJ2-7	CAISESMKGPKGTEQYF	TGTGCCATCAGTGAGTCGATGAAGGGACCGAAGGGGACCGAGCAGTACTTC
TRBV4-1	-	15	-	TRBJ2-1	CASSQEIGQSRGQFF	TGCGCCAGCAGCCAAGAAATTGGGCAGTCAAGGGGGCAGTTCTTC
TRBV12-3/TRBV12-4	-	14	few	TRBJ2-5	CASRPRTSVETQYF	TGTGCCAGCAGACCAAGGACTTCGGTAGAGACCCAGTACTTC
TRBV25-1	TRBD1	13	many	TRBJ2-4	CASSVDRGNIQYF	TGTGCCAGCTCCGTGGACAGGGGTAACATTCAGTACTTC
TRBV5-4	-	14	-	TRBJ1-1	CASSLPTLDTEAFF	TGTGCCAGCAGCTTACCTACGCTGGACACTGAAGCTTTCTTT
TRBV20-1	-	13	-	TRBJ2-7	CSAPPPPNYEQYF	TGCAGTGCACCACCCCCCCCAAACTACGAGCAGTACTTC
TRBV12-5	-	15	few	TRBJ1-2	CASGLDSAANYGYTF	TGTGCTAGTGGTTTGGACTCTGCCGCTAACTATGGCTACACCTTC
TRBV5-1	-	15	many	TRBJ2-1	CASSLEGAVYNEQFF	TGCGCCAGCAGCTTGGAAGGGGCAGTATACAATGAGCAGTTCTTC
TRBV20-1	-	15	-	TRBJ1-5	CSAAIGHLKNQPQHF	TGCAGTGCCGCGATCGGGCACCTAAAAAATCAGCCCCAGCATTTT
TRBV11-2	-	17	few	TRBJ2-4	CASSLGGLALVKNIQYF	TGTGCCAGCAGCTTAGGAGGACTCGCATTAGTCAAAAACATTCAGTACTTC
TRBV9	-	16	-	TRBJ2-2	CASKGGAVANTGELFF	TGTGCCAGCAAGGGGGGAGCGGTCGCGAACACCGGGGAGCTGTTTTTT
TRBV10-2	TRBD1	17	-	TRBJ1-4	CASVATGGSATNEKLFF	TGCGCCAGCGTAGCGACAGGGGGCTCGGCAACTAATGAAAAACTGTTTTTT
TRBV6-1	-	15	once	TRBJ1-5	CASSEGQFSNQPQHF	TGTGCCAGCAGTGAAGGCCAGTTTAGCAATCAGCCCCAGCATTTT
TRBV28	-	16	many	TRBJ1-5	CASSLDGRGYNQPQHF	TGTGCCAGCAGTTTAGATGGCAGGGGATACAATCAGCCCCAGCATTTT
TRBV7-2	-	16	few	TRBJ1-5	CASSPGREFGNQPQHF	TGTGCCAGCAGCCCAGGAAGGGAATTCGGCAATCAGCCCCAGCATTTT
TRBV13	-	16	many	TRBJ2-3	CASSLSSEIGPDTQYF	TGTGCCAGCAGCTTATCCAGCGAAATTGGTCCAGATACGCAGTATTTT
TRBV20-1	TRBD2	17	-	TRBJ2-1	CSATRGGRTGYYNEQFF	TGCAGTGCTACCAGAGGCGGGAGAACGGGATACTACAATGAGCAGTTCTTC